Listed here are 32 T cell receptor beta chains from one sample, sequenced in a study of OX40 agonist ivuxolimab in advanced cancers. Libraries were prepared by immunoSEQ multiplex PCR; TCRdb keeps only in-frame clonotypes and omits some of them. The sample contains tens of thousands of clones, nearly 80% of which appear only once. The material was CD4+ or CD8+ T cells sorted from blood, obtained in a trial of the OX40 agonist ivuxolimab. The source is an adult with an advanced solid tumor such as melanoma, head and neck, liver or kidney cancer.

This chain links TRBV11-1 with TRBJ1-4, with 7 bases aligning to TRBD1. The CDR3 loop spans 14 amino acids. Germline V gene data show CDR1 as SGHAT and CDR2 as FQDESV (reference sequence). Trimming removed 7 bases from V and 8 bases from J; junction bases left unmatched: 10. Here the CDR3 reads CASTPGGLEEKLFF. The CDR3 DNA sequence: TGTGCCAGCACTCCAGGGGGTCTTGAGGAAAAACTGTTTTTT.

The chain links TRBV11-2 to TRBJ2-5; the match to TRBD2 covers 8 bases. The J call is doubtful: the DNA matches TRBJ2-7 better. CDR3 length: 15 amino acids. Germline V gene lookup returns CDR1 SGHAT and CDR2 FQNNGV. In nucleotides, the CDR3 is TGTGCCAGCAGCTTAGCTGGGACTAGGGGGTACGAGCAGTACTTC. Translation: CASSLAGTRGYEQYF.

The chain links TRBV11-3 to TRBJ2-1; D ambiguous. Trimming shortened V by 8 bases and J by 8 bases, and 7 bases separated the two germline ends. CDR3 length equals 10 residues. Per the germline V gene, CDR1 is SGHNT and CDR2 is YENEEA. This CDR3 reads CASFLYEQFF. For the CDR3, the DNA is TGTGCCAGCTTTCTGTATGAGCAGTTCTTC.

In its sample, this clone ranks as medium-sized. V usage is TRBV4-1 and J usage is TRBJ1-4; D is unresolved. Germline loops: CDR1 MGHRA, CDR2 YSYEKL. The length of the CDR3 is 15 residues. Trimming took off 3 bases at V and 6 bases at J, with 14 bases between the two ends. CDR3 region: CASSHTEQADEKLFF. As DNA, the CDR3 is TGCGCCAGCAGCCATACCGAGCAGGCGGATGAAAAACTGTTTTTT.

V and J are TRBV5-1 and TRBJ2-7; D remains unclear. This CDR3 region has 14 residues. Germline lookup yields CDR1 SGHRS and CDR2 YFSETQ. V was cut by 1 base and J by 1 base, with 9 bases left in between. The CDR3 region is CASSLLVGSYEQYF. The DNA of the CDR3 is TGCGCCAGCAGCTTGTTGGTAGGGTCCTACGAGCAGTACTTC.

The CDR3 protein is CSTETGINTEAFF. DNA for the CDR3: TGCAGCACCGAGACAGGGATCAACACTGAAGCTTTCTTT. The V and J genes are TRBV29-1 and TRBJ1-1, with 7 bases identical to TRBD1. Germline V lookup: CDR1 SQVTM, CDR2 ANQGSEA. The junction had 8 bases not matched to a gene; V was cut back by 8 bases and J by 2 bases. There are 13 residues in the CDR3.

The chain combines TRBV18 with TRBJ2-5, with D unresolved. Germline V gene data show CDR1 as KGHSH and CDR2 as LQKENI. Trimming took 0 bases from V and 1 from J, leaving 9 bases between them. This CDR3 is 15 amino acids long. The CDR3 DNA is TGTGCCAGCTCACCACCGCGAGGTCCCCAAGAGACCCAGTACTTC. Translation: CASSPPRGPQETQYF. Looking up the rest from reference TRBV18 and TRBJ2-5 gives the full variable domain: NAGVMQNPRHLVRRRGQEARLRCSPMKGHSHVYWYRQLPEEGLKFMVYLQKENIIDESGMPKERFSAEFPKEGPSILRIQQVVRGDSAAYFCASSPPRGPQETQYFGPGTRLLVL.

This sequence joins TRBV5-1 and TRBJ2-1, with a weak D call TRBD1 (6 bases). Trimming removed 0 bases at V and 6 bases at J, with 22 bases between. Germline V lookup: CDR1 SGHRS, CDR2 YFSETQ. This CDR3 has 18 amino acids. The CDR3 DNA reads TGCGCCAGCAGCTTGGATTTCTGGCGAGGGGGTGTCGGCAATGAGCAGTTCTTC. Translated: CASSLDFWRGGVGNEQFF.

The genes are TRBV19 and TRBJ2-7, with no clear D. CDR3 length: 12 residues. Trimming shortened V by 3 bases and J by 3 bases, and 6 bases separated the two germline ends. CDR1 is LNHDA and CDR2 is SQIVND in the germline V gene (reference sequence). CDR3 protein: CASSMGIYEQYF. The CDR3 bases are TGTGCCAGTAGTATGGGGATCTACGAGCAGTACTTC. Full variable domain (outside the CDR3, taken from reference TRBV19 and TRBJ2-7): DGGITQSPKYLFRKEGQNVTLSCEQNLNHDAMYWYRQDPGQGLRLIYYSQIVNDFQKGDIAEGYSVSREKKESFPLTVTSAQKNPTAFYLCASSMGIYEQYFGPGTRLTVT.

The chain has TRBV7-9 and TRBJ2-5; maybe TRBD1 (5 bases). The J call may be wrong; the DNA end is better matched by TRBJ2-7. The CDR3 extends over 15 amino acids. Per germline, CDR1 SEHNR and CDR2 FQNEAQ (reference sequence). CDR3 amino acids: CASTRQSLIGYEQYF. In DNA, the CDR3 is TGTGCCAGCACGAGACAGTCCTTAATTGGCTACGAGCAGTACTTC.

This clone has just one count. This chain uses TRBV19 with TRBJ1-2; no reliable D call. Trimming took 7 bases from V and 4 from J, leaving 10 bases between them. Germline values: CDR1 LNHDA, CDR2 SQIVND (reference sequence). The CDR3 contains 12 residues. The CDR3 nucleotides read TGTGCCAGTAAAGAACAGCTCTATGGCTACACCTTC. Its translation: CASKEQLYGYTF.

This clone has only a few counts. This chain links TRBV5-6 with TRBJ2-2; D may be TRBD2 (5 bases). The CDR3 is 15 amino acids. V gave up 4 bases and J gave up 4 bases, with 14 bases separating them. From germline, CDR1 is SGHDT and CDR2 YYEEEE. The CDR3 loop reads CASSGEKRSTGELFF. Written as DNA, the CDR3 is TGTGCCAGCAGCGGTGAAAAGCGGAGCACCGGGGAGCTGTTTTTT.

This clone was detected once. The genes are TRBV30 and TRBJ1-4; tentative D call: TRBD1 (5 bases). The CDR3 runs to 14 residues. Per germline, CDR1 GTSNPN and CDR2 SVGIG (reference sequence). V lost 3 bases and J 7 bases, leaving 15 bases between the germline ends. CDR3 DNA sequence: TGTGCCTGGAGAGAATTGCAGAGGGGTGAAAAACTGTTTTTT. Translated: CAWRELQRGEKLFF.

This chain uses TRBV10-3 with TRBJ2-2; 10 bases align to TRBD2. Germline CDR1 reads ENHRY; CDR2 reads SYGVKD. The CDR3 loop spans 17 amino acids. V gave up 6 bases and J gave up 6 bases; unmatched junction bases: 13. The CDR3 sequence is CAISEGLASRLAGELFF. Written as DNA, the CDR3 is TGTGCCATCAGCGAGGGACTAGCGAGTAGACTTGCCGGGGAGCTGTTTTTT.

J is TRBJ2-1 and V is TRBV9; D may be TRBD2 (6 bases). The CDR3 covers 15 residues. V gave up 3 bases and J gave up 4 bases, with 14 bases separating them. The V gene's germline CDR1 is SGDLS and CDR2 YYNGEE. The CDR3 DNA reads as TGTGCCAGCAGCGAAGAGGGAGGCGAGTACAATGAGCAGTTCTTC. It specifies CASSEEGGEYNEQFF.

This chain joins TRBV7-9 and TRBJ2-7; 7 nucleotides line up with TRBD1. The CDR3 covers 15 residues. V lost 1 base, J lost 0 bases, and 3 bases stayed unmatched. Germline V gives CDR1 SEHNR, CDR2 FQNEAQ (reference sequence). The chain's CDR3 is CASSLGGGFSYEQYF. The DNA of the CDR3 is TGTGCCAGCAGCTTAGGAGGGGGCTTCTCCTACGAGCAGTACTTC.

The chain joins TRBV2 to TRBJ2-1; D gene uncertain. V was pared by 2 bases and J by 5 bases, with 10 bases between. The CDR3 has 14 residues. Looked up from germline, CDR1 is SNHLY and CDR2 is FYNNEI. For the CDR3, the DNA is TGTGCCAGCAGTGAAATCAGCCCCCACAATGAGCAGTTCTTC. This translates into CASSEISPHNEQFF.

This chain links TRBV11-2 with TRBJ2-5, with 10 bases identical to TRBD2. V was pared by 3 bases and J by 5 bases, with 6 bases of the junction left unmatched. Germline V CDR1 and CDR2: SGHAT, FQNNGV. This CDR3 has 15 residues. The CDR3 region is CASSFSSGGGETQYF. Here the CDR3 DNA reads TGTGCCAGCAGCTTCTCTAGCGGGGGAGGGGAGACCCAGTACTTC.

This clone was counted between two and nine times. The chain recombines TRBV2 with TRBJ1-6; unclear D gene. V lost 6 bases to trimming and J lost 8 bases, with 14 bases between them. Germline CDR1 is SNHLY and CDR2 is FYNNEI. The CDR3 covers 14 residues. The CDR3 DNA sequence: TGTGCCAGCAGCCACAGCCGGAGGGATTCACCCCTCCACTTT. It specifies CASSHSRRDSPLHF. Full variable domain (remainder filled in from reference TRBV2 and TRBJ1-6): EPEVTQTPSHQVTQMGQEVILRCVPISNHLYFYWYRQILGQKVEFLVSFYNNEISEKSEIFDDQFSVERPDGSNFTLKIRSTKLEDSAMYFCASSHSRRDSPLHFGNGTRLTVT.

This clone is judged medium-sized (0.01 to 0.1%). This chain joins TRBV6-5 and TRBJ2-7, with 7 bases aligning to TRBD1. The CDR3 spans 14 residues. Germline V gene sequence: CDR1 MNHEY, CDR2 SVGAGI. J was trimmed by 1 base and V by 5 bases; bases with no gene match: 5. CDR3 in amino acids: CASSQRDSSYEQYF. CDR3 nucleotide sequence: TGTGCCAGCAGTCAACGGGACAGTTCCTACGAGCAGTACTTC.

CDR3 DNA sequence: TGCGCCAGCAGCCATCTTAGCGGGAGGGCCTACGAGCAGTACTTC. It is translated as CASSHLSGRAYEQYF. V is TRBV4-1 and J is TRBJ2-7, with 11 positions matching TRBD2. Germline loops: CDR1 MGHRA, CDR2 YSYEKL. This CDR3 comprises 15 residues. The junction had 3 bases not matched to a gene; V was cut back by 3 bases and J by 2 bases.

Within the sample, this clone is medium-sized. V is TRBV5-4 and J is TRBJ2-7; 11 nucleotides match TRBD1. Germline CDR1 and CDR2: SGHNT and YYREEE (reference sequence). This CDR3 spans 14 amino acids. J lost 4 bases, V lost 4 bases, and 4 bases had no gene match. The CDR3 DNA is TGTGCCAGCAGCGCCGGGACAGGGGGATACGAGCAGTACTTC. It yields the protein CASSAGTGGYEQYF.

The gene calls are TRBV13 and TRBJ2-2, with TRBD2 matching 8 bases. Germline V lookup: CDR1 PRHDT, CDR2 FYEKMQ (reference sequence). With V trimmed by 5 bases and J by 4 bases, 9 bases remained unmatched. The CDR3 extends over 16 amino acids. Here the CDR3 DNA reads TGTGCCAGCAGCCCCGGGGGGGGGACGACCACCGGGGAGCTGTTTTTT. As protein: CASSPGGGTTTGELFF.

V is TRBV28 and J is TRBJ1-5; no reliable D call. The V gene's germline CDR1 is MDHEN and CDR2 SYDVKM. V was pared by 5 bases and J by 11 bases, with 10 bases between. This CDR3 is 11 amino acids long. CDR3 nucleotide sequence: TGTGCCAGCAGTCACCGGGGAGCCCAGCATTTT. Its translation is CASSHRGAQHF.

The rearrangement joins TRBV7-2 to TRBJ2-3, with 15 bases lining up with TRBD2. Losses at the gene ends were 1 base for V and 2 bases for J; bases not matched to a gene: 7. CDR3 length equals 19 residues. Germline lookup yields CDR1 SGHTA and CDR2 FQGNSA. CDR3 DNA sequence: TGTGCCAGCAGCTTAGTAGGACTAGCGGGGGGGTTTAACACAGATACGCAGTATTTT. It encodes CASSLVGLAGGFNTDTQYF.

This clone was detected only once. The chain carries TRBV28 and TRBJ1-1, with 8 bases matching TRBD1. Germline CDR1 reads MDHEN; CDR2 reads SYDVKM. CDR3 length: 16 amino acids. The ends lost 4 bases at V and 1 base at J; junction bases unmatched: 8. CDR3 DNA: TGTGCCAGCAGTTCCCGGGACAGGTGGACGAACACTGAAGCTTTCTTT. Amino acid sequence: CASSSRDRWTNTEAFF.

The genes are TRBV2 and TRBJ1-2; 10 positions match TRBD1. Trimming at V came to 7 bases and at J to 7 bases, leaving 12 bases not matched to a gene. Germline V lookup: CDR1 SNHLY, CDR2 FYNNEI. The CDR3 loop spans 15 amino acids. The CDR3 coding sequence is TGTGCCAGCAAAGGCGACAGGGGGCGAGGAGGTGGCTACACCTTC. This sequence encodes CASKGDRGRGGGYTF.

The chain combines TRBV7-9 with TRBJ1-1; TRBD1 aligns across 7 bases. CDR1 SEHNR and CDR2 FQNEAQ come from the germline V gene (reference sequence). With 5 bases clipped from V and 2 bases from J, the junction kept 8 bases outside the gene matches. The CDR3 is 15 residues long. The CDR3 region is CASSLTGTANTEAFF. The DNA of the CDR3 is TGTGCCAGCAGCCTGACCGGGACAGCAAACACTGAAGCTTTCTTT.

The J gene is TRBJ2-1, the V gene TRBV12-1; the table's TRBD1 call for D was not verified on the DNA. TRBV12-1 has pseudogene status. This CDR3 spans 17 amino acids. CDR3 in DNA: TGTGCCAGCAGCGCAGAACAGGGGGCGGTCAGCTACAATGAGCAGTTCTTC. Residues: CASSAEQGAVSYNEQFF.

V gene TRBV6-1 combines with J gene TRBJ2-7; 10 positions match TRBD1. This CDR3 comprises 15 residues. Germline CDR1 MNHNS, CDR2 SASEGT. V lost 2 bases and J lost 5; bases outside the gene matches: 6. CDR3 protein: CASSEPGQGSHEQYF. In DNA form, the CDR3 reads TGTGCCAGCAGTGAACCGGGACAGGGGTCCCACGAGCAGTACTTC.

As regards this clone: Other DNA sequences within the sample encode an identical CDR3. The gene calls are TRBV6-5 and TRBJ1-1, with 8 bases identical to TRBD1. Germline V gene data show CDR1 as MNHEY and CDR2 as SVGAGI. The CDR3 extends over 15 amino acids. J was trimmed by 3 bases and V by 6 bases; bases with no gene match: 9. CDR3 coding DNA: TGTGCCAGCAGGGGCCAGGGGGCAGGGGACACTGAAGCTTTCTTT. Translating it yields CASRGQGAGDTEAFF.

This chain uses TRBV5-8 with TRBJ2-1; 8 bases agree with TRBD2. V lost 0 bases, J lost 13 bases, and 6 bases stayed unmatched. The germline V gene encodes CDR1 SGHTS and CDR2 YDEGEE. CDR3 length: 13 residues. The CDR3 bases are TGTGCCAGCAGCTTGGAGTCGGGAGGGTATCAGTTCTTC. Its translation: CASSLESGGYQFF.